This TCR beta chain was recorded in a study of OX40 agonist ivuxolimab in advanced cancers. V dropped 5 bases and J dropped 4; count of bases not matched to a gene: 6. The CDR3 is 15 amino acids. The V gene's germline CDR1 is LNHDA and CDR2 SQIVND (reference sequence). Measured with immunoSEQ multiplex PCR; TCRdb has only the in-frame clones, and not every one. The repertoire includes about 22,000 clones, 88% of them detected once, and about 35% sits in the top ten. The sequencing used CD4+ or CD8+ T cells sorted from blood, collected in a trial of the OX40 agonist ivuxolimab. The rearrangement uses TRBV19 and TRBJ2-7; 12 bases match TRBD2. The origin of this receptor is an adult with an advanced solid tumor such as melanoma, head and neck, liver or kidney cancer. The chain's CDR3 is CASSPGLAGLYEQYF. CDR3 coding DNA: TGTGCCAGTAGTCCCGGACTAGCGGGACTTTACGAGCAGTACTTC.